These 32 T cell receptor beta chains came from one sample sequenced in a study of multiple sclerosis patients with progressive multifocal leukoencephalopathy (dated by TCRdb to about 2019). The library was obtained by the immunoSEQ multiplex PCR assay. Here the immuneACCESS table is served through TCRdb, limited to in-frame sequences with V and J called. Missing clones are a known gap in these copies; in checked studies unresolved V genes cover under half, and the rest lacks a known reason. The sample table contains tens of thousands of clones; only one count was recorded for around nine tenths of them. The ten largest clones capture approximately 1.5% of the sample. The time point label on this specimen signifies: five to six months of natalizumab therapy. According to the study, the label for this sample's treatment or condition signals: on natalizumab therapy at sampling. Specimen: PBMCs, collected from a patient treated with natalizumab. These receptors originate from a human donor with multiple sclerosis.

Of note for this clone: A read error may account for a junction end that differs from germline. This CDR3 is CASSFPRGSHEQYF. The CDR3 coding sequence is TGTGCCAGCAGTTTCCCCAGGGGCTCCCACGAGCAGTACTTC. The genes are TRBV28 and TRBJ2-7, with D possibly TRBD1 on 6 matching bases. This CDR3 comprises 14 residues. Germline V gives CDR1 MDHEN, CDR2 SYDVKM.

The chain combines TRBV7-9 with TRBJ2-5; D unresolved. Germline lookup yields CDR1 SEHNR and CDR2 FQNEAQ (reference sequence). The germline V and J ends were trimmed by 1 base and 5 bases, with 8 bases remaining between them. The CDR3 spans 13 residues. The CDR3 is CASSLGGVETQYF. The CDR3 region has the DNA TGTGCCAGCAGCTTAGGGGGTGTGGAGACCCAGTACTTC.

The gene calls are TRBV11-1 and TRBJ1-6, with D perhaps TRBD1 (5 bases). Germline CDR1 and CDR2: SGHAT and FQDESV (reference sequence). The V end lost 2 bases, the J end lost 10 bases, and 12 bases lay between the germline ends. The CDR3 has 14 amino acids. Written as DNA, the CDR3 is TGTGCCAGCAGCTTAACCAGGGCGGGGTCACCCCTCCACTTT. It codes for CASSLTRAGSPLHF.

The genes are TRBV14 and TRBJ2-1; 7 bases line up with TRBD2. The CDR3 totals 16 residues. Per the germline V gene, CDR1 is SGHDN and CDR2 is FVKESK. Trimming took 0 bases from V and 6 from J; bases not matched to a gene: 8. CDR3 sequence: CASSQDFPGGSNEQFF. The CDR3 region has the DNA TGTGCCAGCAGCCAAGATTTTCCTGGCGGGAGCAATGAGCAGTTCTTC.

This chain uses TRBV29-1 with TRBJ1-4; 9 nucleotides agree with TRBD1. Germline values: CDR1 SQVTM, CDR2 ANQGSEA. The CDR3 is made up of 14 amino acids. The ends lost 5 bases at V and 7 bases at J; junction bases unmatched: 8. The CDR3 region has the DNA TGCAGCGTTCGGGGGGACAGGGAAGGTGAAAAACTGTTTTTT. It specifies CSVRGDREGEKLFF.

This chain joins TRBV4-3 and TRBJ2-5; no definite D call. Trimming took 0 bases from V and 4 from J, leaving 12 bases between them. This CDR3 comprises 15 residues. Germline CDR1 reads LGHNA; CDR2 reads YSLEER. CDR3 bases: TGCGCCAGCAGCCAAGAATGGTCCGTTATAGAGACCCAGTACTTC. Its protein is CASSQEWSVIETQYF.

J is TRBJ1-5 and V is TRBV5-6; 8 bases agree with TRBD1. CDR1 is SGHDT and CDR2 is YYEEEE in the germline V gene. The CDR3 has 17 amino acids. V lost 4 bases to trimming and J lost 0 bases; unmatched junction nucleotides: 9. In DNA, the CDR3 is TGTGCCAGCAGCACCTGGACAGGGCCCCTTAGCAATCAGCCCCAGCATTTT. Amino acid sequence: CASSTWTGPLSNQPQHF.

This chain uses TRBV6-1 with TRBJ2-7; 9 nucleotides align to TRBD2. The CDR3 contains 15 residues. The V and J ends lost 1 base and 2 bases, in that order; junction bases with no gene match: 3. In germline, CDR1 is MNHNS, CDR2 SASEGT. The CDR3 region has the DNA TGTGCCAGCAGTGAAGGACTAGCGGCAACCTACGAGCAGTACTTC. Translation gives CASSEGLAATYEQYF.

The genes are TRBV30 and TRBJ2-3; TRBD1 matches 9 bases. The CDR3 contains 16 residues. Germline V lookup: CDR1 GTSNPN, CDR2 SVGIG (reference sequence). The J segment lost 1 base and the V segment lost 2 bases, leaving 7 bases of the junction unmatched. CDR3 DNA: TGTGCCTGGAGTCTTTACCGGGACAGGGGCACAGATACGCAGTATTTT. It codes for CAWSLYRDRGTDTQYF.

This chain connects TRBV7-7 to TRBJ2-2, with D maybe TRBD2 (5 bases). Germline CDR1 SSHAT, CDR2 FNYEAQ (reference sequence). V shed 1 base and J shed 3 bases, with 12 bases lying between them. The CDR3 contains 16 residues. The CDR3 DNA follows: TGTGCCAGCAGCTTAGAGGCGGGCGGGCACACCGGGGAGCTGTTTTTT. Amino acid sequence: CASSLEAGGHTGELFF.

V is TRBV4-3 and J is TRBJ2-3, with D unresolved. CDR1 is LGHNA, CDR2 YSLEER, per germline. V was clipped by 4 bases and J by 3 bases, with 8 bases between them. The CDR3 totals 13 residues. Here the CDR3 DNA reads TGCGCCAGCAGCCCCAGTCGTACAGATACGCAGTATTTT. It specifies CASSPSRTDTQYF.

The chain combines TRBV15 with TRBJ2-1; TRBD1 might be the D (6 bases). The germline V gene has CDR1 LNHNV and CDR2 YYDKDF (reference sequence). The ends were cut back, 3 bases at V and 4 bases at J, with 10 bases in the middle. The CDR3 runs to 14 residues. This CDR3 is CATSRATGYNEQFF. The CDR3 DNA reads as TGTGCCACCAGCAGGGCCACAGGGTACAATGAGCAGTTCTTC.

The gene calls are TRBV28 and TRBJ2-1, with D perhaps TRBD1 (6 bases). The ends were cut back, 4 bases at V and 7 bases at J, with 14 bases in the middle. Germline assignment: CDR1 MDHEN and CDR2 SYDVKM. The length of the CDR3 is 14 residues. This chain's CDR3 is CASSSQTQGNEQFF. As DNA, the CDR3 is TGTGCCAGCAGTTCCCAGACCCAGGGGAATGAGCAGTTCTTC. The complete variable domain, with remaining parts taken from reference TRBV28 and TRBJ2-1, reads DVKVTQSSRYLVKRTGEKVFLECVQDMDHENMFWYRQDPGLGLRLIYFSYDVKMKEKGDIPEGYSVSREKKERFSLILESASTNQTSMYLCASSSQTQGNEQFFGPGTRLTVL.

The V call is TRBV7-2, the J call TRBJ1-3; the D is unclear. The V end lost 4 bases, the J end lost 4 bases, and 11 bases lay between the germline ends. CDR3 size: 14 residues. In germline, CDR1 is SGHTA, CDR2 FQGNSA. The CDR3 region is CASSSQALGNTIYF. The CDR3 DNA reads as TGTGCCAGCAGCTCCCAGGCTCTCGGAAACACCATATATTTT.

The chain recombines TRBV28 with TRBJ1-5; the D is unclear. Germline CDR1 and CDR2: MDHEN and SYDVKM. CDR3 length: 12 residues. With 7 bases removed from V and 1 base from J, the gap between germline ends came to 5 bases. For the CDR3, the DNA is TGTGCCAGCACCAGCAGCAATCAGCCCCAGCATTTT. Its protein product is CASTSSNQPQHF.

The V gene is TRBV7-2, the J gene TRBJ1-2, with 8 bases matching TRBD1. Germline V gene sequence: CDR1 SGHTA, CDR2 FQGNSA. The J segment lost 7 bases and the V segment lost 4 bases, leaving 8 bases of the junction unmatched. There are 14 residues in the CDR3. The CDR3 DNA follows: TGTGCCAGCAGCTCCACAGGGGGGATGGCTGGCTACACCTTC. Its protein product is CASSSTGGMAGYTF.

As for this clone: Other DNA variants within this sample encode the same CDR3. The chain combines TRBV11-2 with TRBJ2-1, with TRBD2 matching 10 bases. This CDR3 spans 17 amino acids. With V trimmed by 2 bases and J by 9 bases, 13 bases remained unmatched. Germline V CDR1 and CDR2: SGHAT, FQNNGV. Written as DNA, the CDR3 is TGTGCCAGCAGCTTAAGGGAAGCGGGAGGGCCAAAGAGTGAGCAGTTCTTC. The encoded protein is CASSLREAGGPKSEQFF.

This chain joins TRBV29-1 and TRBJ2-2, with D unclear. The CDR3 runs 13 residues. V was shortened by 5 bases and J by 2 bases, with 9 bases between the two germline ends. CDR1 is SQVTM and CDR2 is ANQGSEA in the germline V gene. Here the CDR3 DNA reads TGCAGCGTTCCTCAAAGTAACACCGGGGAGCTGTTTTTT. Protein product: CSVPQSNTGELFF.

The chain carries TRBV6-5 and TRBJ1-2; no firm D call. CDR1 is MNHEY and CDR2 is SVGAGI in the germline V gene. This CDR3 contains 14 residues. Trimming took off 4 bases at V and 6 bases at J, with 15 bases between the two ends. CDR3 residues: CASSSRPPGDGYTF. The CDR3 DNA sequence: TGTGCCAGCAGTTCCCGACCCCCCGGGGATGGCTACACCTTC.

The gene calls are TRBV7-9 and TRBJ2-5; D call uncertain. There are 15 residues in the CDR3. Germline CDR1 is SEHNR and CDR2 is FQNEAQ (reference sequence). Trimming stripped 1 base from V and 2 bases from J, with 11 bases between. This CDR3 reads CASSLVVQLQETQYF. The CDR3 nucleotides are TGTGCCAGCAGCTTAGTCGTCCAACTTCAAGAGACCCAGTACTTC.

This chain uses TRBV7-9 with TRBJ1-4, with 10 bases that match TRBD1. CDR1 and CDR2 (germline): SEHNR, FQNEAQ (reference sequence). V was clipped by 3 bases and J by 8 bases; unmatched bases: 6. The CDR3 length is 15 residues. The CDR3 bases are TGTGCCAGCAGCTTTTTCGACAGGGGGCGAGAAAAACTGTTTTTT. Amino acids: CASSFFDRGREKLFF.

The chain joins TRBV28 to TRBJ2-1; 9 bases align to TRBD2. This CDR3 is 22 amino acids long. Trimming removed 0 bases from V and 0 bases from J; junction bases left unmatched: 18. Germline values: CDR1 MDHEN, CDR2 SYDVKM. The DNA for the CDR3 is TGTGCCAGCAGTTTATGGCAGGGCTTAGCGGGAGTGAGGCCAAGCTCCTACAATGAGCAGTTCTTC. This gives the protein CASSLWQGLAGVRPSSYNEQFF.

The J gene is TRBJ1-2, the V gene TRBV6-5; D is possibly TRBD1 (6 bases). The V gene lost 6 bases and the J gene lost 7 bases, with 15 bases spanning the gap. CDR3 length equals 13 residues. CDR1 is MNHEY and CDR2 is SVGAGI in the germline V gene. The CDR3 loop reads CASSQNRAGGYTF. CDR3 DNA sequence: TGTGCCAGCAGCCAAAACAGGGCGGGTGGCTACACCTTC.

This CDR3 is CASSTGSGAEAFF. In nucleotides, the CDR3 is TGTGCCAGCAGCACAGGGTCGGGGGCTGAAGCTTTCTTT. J is TRBJ1-1 and V is TRBV11-2, with D possibly TRBD1 on 6 matching bases. Germline CDR1 is SGHAT and CDR2 is FQNNGV. V was trimmed by 5 bases and J by 6 bases, leaving 13 bases between them. CDR3 length: 13 amino acids.

The V gene is TRBV19, the J gene TRBJ2-1, with 7 bases identical to TRBD2. Germline CDR1 reads LNHDA; CDR2 reads SQIVND (reference sequence). The CDR3 spans 16 residues. The ends lost 6 bases at V and 4 bases at J; junction bases unmatched: 12. The CDR3 here is CASSRILAEVYNEQFF. The CDR3 DNA is TGTGCCAGTAGCCGAATCCTAGCGGAAGTTTACAATGAGCAGTTCTTC.

This chain joins TRBV11-2 and TRBJ1-2, with D unclear. Trimming shortened V by 2 bases and J by 5 bases, and 6 bases separated the two germline ends. The CDR3 is made up of 12 amino acids. Germline V gene sequence: CDR1 SGHAT, CDR2 FQNNGV. The CDR3 bases are TGTGCCAGCAGCTTACTGGGGTATGGCTACACCTTC. This translates into CASSLLGYGYTF.

The chain is built from TRBV7-2 and TRBJ2-2; the D is unclear. Trimming removed 1 base from V and 3 bases from J, with 6 bases in between. This CDR3 is 14 amino acids long. Germline values: CDR1 SGHTA, CDR2 FQGNSA. The CDR3 protein is CASSLGWDTGELFF. The DNA of the CDR3 is TGTGCCAGCAGCTTAGGGTGGGACACCGGGGAGCTGTTTTTT.

The V call is TRBV5-4, the J call TRBJ2-2; TRBD1 agrees at 9 bases. CDR1 and CDR2 (germline): SGHNT, YYREEE (reference sequence). The CDR3 loop spans 14 amino acids. With 2 bases clipped from V and 7 bases from J, the junction kept 3 bases outside the gene matches. The CDR3 loop reads CASSLQGAGGELFF. As DNA, the CDR3 is TGTGCCAGCAGCTTACAGGGGGCCGGCGGGGAGCTGTTTTTT. The whole variable domain, remainder taken from reference TRBV5-4 and TRBJ2-2, is ETGVTQSPTHLIKTRGQQVTLRCSSQSGHNTVSWYQQALGQGPQFIFQYYREEENGRGNFPPRFSGLQFPNYSSELNVNALELDDSALYLCASSLQGAGGELFFGEGSRLTVL.

This chain links TRBV27 with TRBJ1-5, with 8 bases identical to TRBD1. This CDR3 spans 14 amino acids. The V segment lost 5 bases and the J segment 5 bases; nucleotides outside the gene matches: 5. In germline, CDR1 is MNHEY, CDR2 SMNVEV (reference sequence). This CDR3 reads CASSRNRGDQPQHF. Here the CDR3 DNA reads TGTGCCAGCAGTAGAAACAGGGGGGATCAGCCCCAGCATTTT.

This clone was picked up a small number of times. The chain combines TRBV19 with TRBJ2-1; perhaps D is TRBD1 or TRBD2 (5 bases each). This CDR3 is built from 15 residues. With 5 bases removed from V and 2 bases from J, the gap between germline ends came to 13 bases. Germline V CDR1 and CDR2: LNHDA, SQIVND (reference sequence). In DNA form, the CDR3 reads TGTGCCAGTAGTGTGGGGGTATCCCCCTACAATGAGCAGTTCTTC. This gives the protein CASSVGVSPYNEQFF.

The genes are TRBV20-1 and TRBJ1-1; D uncertain. This CDR3 spans 11 amino acids. CDR1 and CDR2 from the germline V gene are DFQATT and SNEGSKA (reference sequence). Trimming removed 5 bases at V and 1 base at J, with 5 bases between. The CDR3 loop is CSAPSNTEAFF. The CDR3 region has the DNA TGCAGTGCTCCCTCGAACACTGAAGCTTTCTTT.

The chain links TRBV7-3 to TRBJ2-2, with 7 positions matching TRBD2. The V gene end was trimmed by 5 bases and the J gene end by 0 bases; junction bases not matched to a gene: 12. The CDR3 covers 18 residues. In germline, CDR1 is SGHTA, CDR2 FQGTGA. The CDR3 sequence is CASSPNKGGLANTGELFF. The CDR3 DNA reads as TGTGCCAGCAGCCCGAACAAGGGCGGACTAGCGAACACCGGGGAGCTGTTTTTT.